Sequencing of this TCR beta chain was carried out in a study of blood T cell repertoires in COVID-19. Here immunoSEQ multiplex PCR was the method, and the copy in TCRdb shows in-frame clones only, minus some. The data contain 95,000 to 150,000 clones, roughly 83% of them singletons. The germline gives CDR1 GTSNPN, CDR2 SVGIG (reference sequence). This CDR3 spans 15 amino acids. V lost 0 bases and J 4 bases, leaving 13 bases between the germline ends. This clone was seen more than once but under ten times. The V gene is TRBV30, the J gene TRBJ1-3, with D tentatively TRBD1 (6 bases). The specimen was peripheral blood. This sequence was found in a middle-aged man with active or convalescent COVID-19. In nucleotides, the CDR3 is TGTGCCTGGAGTGTTTGGGACATTAAAGGAAACACCATATATTTT. This translates into CAWSVWDIKGNTIYF. Complete variable domain (other parts from reference TRBV30 and TRBJ1-3): SQTIHQWPATLVQPVGSPLSLECTVEGTSNPNLYWYRQAAGRGLQLLFYSVGIGQISSEVPQNLSASRPQDRQFILSSKKLLLSDSGFYLCAWSVWDIKGNTIYFGEGSWLTVV.